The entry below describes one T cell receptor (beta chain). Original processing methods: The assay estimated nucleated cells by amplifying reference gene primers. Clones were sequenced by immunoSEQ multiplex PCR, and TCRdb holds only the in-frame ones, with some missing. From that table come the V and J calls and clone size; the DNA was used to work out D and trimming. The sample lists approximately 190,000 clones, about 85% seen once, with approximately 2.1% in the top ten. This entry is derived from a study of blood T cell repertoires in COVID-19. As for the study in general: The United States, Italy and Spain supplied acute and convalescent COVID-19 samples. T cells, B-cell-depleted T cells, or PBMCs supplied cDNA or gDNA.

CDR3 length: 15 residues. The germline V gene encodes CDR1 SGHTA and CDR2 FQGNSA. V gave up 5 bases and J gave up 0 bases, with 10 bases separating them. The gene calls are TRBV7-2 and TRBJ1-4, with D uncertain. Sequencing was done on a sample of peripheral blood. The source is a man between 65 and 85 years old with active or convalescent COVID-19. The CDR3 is CASSAVSATNEKLFF. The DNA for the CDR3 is TGTGCCAGCAGCGCGGTCTCCGCAACTAATGAAAAACTGTTTTTT.